At least ten counts were recorded for the clone carrying this T cell receptor (beta chain). Its antigen is not known. An equimolar mix of two oligonucleotides served as the beta constant-region primer for TRBC1 and TRBC2. Four rounds of PCR amplified the ligated cDNA using nested alpha and beta constant-region primers plus SP2. Ligation attached a single-stranded oligonucleotide with a 12-nucleotide UMI and the SP2 primer to the cDNA 3' end. Each CDR3 protein gets one entry after TCRdb re-called the UMI-ligation and nested PCR reads with MiXCR. The top ten hold roughly 20% of the sample, which has about 23,000 distinct CDR3 sequences, over 7% seen once. These data belong to a study of naive and memory T cell subsets. Findings of the study overall: Over 95% of naive TCR sequences appeared only once, unlike memory subsets.

The junction had 6 bases not matched to a gene; V was cut back by 5 bases and J by 4 bases. The CDR3 extends over 15 amino acids. Germline CDR1 MNHEY, CDR2 SMNVEV (reference sequence). The sequenced sample consisted of central memory CD8+ T cells from blood. The source is a human donor in good health. This sequence joins TRBV27 and TRBJ2-7; 12 nucleotides line up with TRBD2. The CDR3: CASSETSGGIYEQYF. In nucleotides, the CDR3 is TGTGCCAGCAGTGAGACTAGCGGGGGCATATACGAGCAGTACTTC.